This record covers a single TCR beta chain. In the study's own analysis: Reference gene primer amplification in the assay estimated nucleated cell counts. Sequencing used immunoSEQ multiplex PCR; TCRdb keeps in-frame clones, though not all of them. V, J and clone size reflect that table, while D and trimming were determined from the DNA. The profile covers 250,000 to 350,000 clones, with 85% to 90% appearing a single time and approximately 0.84% taken by the ten largest. This entry comes from a study of blood T cell repertoires in COVID-19. Study-wide context: COVID-19 samples, acute and convalescent, were from the United States, Italy and Spain. The cDNA or gDNA used as material had been derived from T cells, B-cell-depleted T cells, or PBMCs.

Germline CDR1 KGHSH, CDR2 LQKENI. The CDR3 consists of 15 residues. V lost 4 bases and J lost 1, with 12 bases in between. The TCR comes from a man aged 25 to 40 with acute or convalescent COVID-19. Sequencing was performed on peripheral blood. This sequence joins TRBV18 and TRBJ2-3, with D possibly matching TRBD2 (6 bases). CDR3 coding DNA: TGTGCCAGCTCACAAGGGACTGGGGGCACAGATACGCAGTATTTT. Protein product: CASSQGTGGTDTQYF.